The TCR beta chain under discussion was sequenced for a study of beta chain features in type 1 diabetes. The overall study: When patients were set against healthy donors, age, gender and cell yields were similar.

In this sample, this clone turned up a few times. Its target is not known. Study-wide points: VDJ junctions in type 1 diabetes patients carried more deletions and fewer insertions. Patients' naive, central memory and regulatory TCRB repertoires appeared more alike than those of healthy donors.

Every bit of the isolated RNA underwent reverse transcription, so sequencing read expressed TCRB transcripts. Naive, central memory and regulatory T cell samples came to a mean of around 3.3 million reads. Data came from immunoSEQ multiplex PCR; TCRdb stores just in-frame clones and leaves some out. Of under 250,000 clones in the sample, 25% to 30% were seen once. Sequencing used central memory CD4+ T cells from blood. This clonotype originated in a man aged 30 to 39 in good health.

This chain's CDR3 is CSVEAVLGGYTF. The CDR3 DNA follows: TGCAGCGTTGAAGCGGTTTTGGGGGGCTACACCTTC. This sequence joins TRBV29-1 and TRBJ1-2; D is unresolved. Germline V CDR1 and CDR2: SQVTM, ANQGSEA. The V and J ends lost 1 base and 8 bases respectively, with 11 bases between them. This CDR3 has 12 amino acids.